Listed here are 5 T cell receptor beta chains from one sample, sequenced in a study of cytomegalovirus exposure and HLA in healthy donors. In the PCR, 60 Vbeta and 13 Jbeta primers were used. Here immunoSEQ multiplex PCR was the method, and the copy in TCRdb shows in-frame clones only, minus some. The sample holds approximately 100,000 clones, 80% to 90% seen once. Sequencing was done on a sample of PBMCs. The origin of the receptors is a man aged 50 to 59 in good health and CMV-seronegative.

The chain employs TRBV28 and TRBJ2-7; D gene unclear. Per germline, CDR1 MDHEN and CDR2 SYDVKM. The CDR3 is 15 amino acids. V was shortened by 5 bases and J by 0 bases, with 14 bases between the two germline ends. CDR3 protein: CASSVGRLSSYEQYV. The CDR3 region has the DNA TGTGCCAGCAGTGTGGGCAGGTTAAGCTCCTACGAGCAGTACGTC.

J is TRBJ2-2 and V is TRBV6-6; 8 bases are a match to TRBD1. J was trimmed by 7 bases and V by 6 bases; bases with no gene match: 7. In germline, CDR1 is MNHNY, CDR2 SVGAGI (reference sequence). CDR3 size: 14 residues. The CDR3 bases are TGTGCCAGCAGGGCGACAGGGGTTATCGGGGAGCTGTTTTTT. Translating it yields CASRATGVIGELFF.

The chain is built from TRBV5-4 and TRBJ2-5, with a possible D match to TRBD2 (5 bases). V was shortened by 4 bases and J by 7 bases, with 8 bases between the two germline ends. CDR3 size: 11 residues. Germline CDR1 and CDR2: SGHNT and YYREEE (reference sequence). CDR3 sequence reads: CASSGGGTQYF. CDR3 sequence (DNA): TGTGCCAGCAGCGGCGGAGGGACCCAGTACTTC.

The V gene is TRBV19, the J gene TRBJ2-1; the match to TRBD2 covers 11 bases. The CDR3 has 15 amino acids. Germline CDR1 reads LNHDA; CDR2 reads SQIVND (reference sequence). The ends lost 3 bases at V and 12 bases at J; junction bases unmatched: 10. This CDR3 reads CASSIPLAGGQRQFF. In DNA form, the CDR3 reads TGTGCCAGTAGTATCCCCCTAGCGGGGGGCCAACGGCAGTTCTTC.

The chain links TRBV10-1 to TRBJ2-2, with D possibly being TRBD2 (6 bases). Germline loops: CDR1 WNHNN, CDR2 SYGVQD (reference sequence). V was cut by 7 bases and J by 6 bases, with 12 bases left in between. The CDR3 covers 13 residues. The CDR3 DNA reads TGCGCCAGCACAGGGACTCCGGCCGGGGAGCTGTTTTTT. Protein sequence: CASTGTPAGELFF.